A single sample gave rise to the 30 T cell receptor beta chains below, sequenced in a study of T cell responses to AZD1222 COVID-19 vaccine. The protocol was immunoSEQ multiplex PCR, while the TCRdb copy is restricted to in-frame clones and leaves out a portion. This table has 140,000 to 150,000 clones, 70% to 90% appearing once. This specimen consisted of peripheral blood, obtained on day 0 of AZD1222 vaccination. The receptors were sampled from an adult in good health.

The CDR3 coding sequence is TGTGCCAGCAGTCCCGGGCTTCAAGAGACCCAGTACTTC. Translation: CASSPGLQETQYF. V is TRBV6-2 or TRBV6-3 and J is TRBJ2-5; D unresolved. CDR1 is MNHEY, CDR2 SVGEGT, per germline. The CDR3 covers 13 residues. The ends were cut back, 5 bases at V and 2 bases at J, with 9 bases in the middle.

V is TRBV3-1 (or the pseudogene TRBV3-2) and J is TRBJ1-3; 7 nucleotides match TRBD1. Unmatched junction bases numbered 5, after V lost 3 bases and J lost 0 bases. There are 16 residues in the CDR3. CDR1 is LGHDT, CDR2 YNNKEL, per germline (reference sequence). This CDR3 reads CASSHSGQASGNTIYF. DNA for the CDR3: TGTGCCAGCAGCCACTCCGGACAGGCCTCTGGAAACACCATATATTTT.

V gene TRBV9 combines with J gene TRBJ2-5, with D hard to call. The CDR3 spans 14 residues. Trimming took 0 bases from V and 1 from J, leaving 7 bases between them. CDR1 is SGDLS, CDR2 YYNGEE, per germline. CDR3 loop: CASSVGTVQETQYF. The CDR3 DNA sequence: TGTGCCAGCAGCGTAGGTACAGTCCAAGAGACCCAGTACTTC.

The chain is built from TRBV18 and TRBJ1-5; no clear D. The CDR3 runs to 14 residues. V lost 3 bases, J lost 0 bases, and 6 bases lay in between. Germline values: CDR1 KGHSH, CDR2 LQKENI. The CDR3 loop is CASSPQVSNQPQHF. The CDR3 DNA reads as TGTGCCAGCTCACCTCAAGTTAGCAATCAGCCCCAGCATTTT. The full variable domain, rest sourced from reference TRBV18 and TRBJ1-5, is NAGVMQNPRHLVRRRGQEARLRCSPMKGHSHVYWYRQLPEEGLKFMVYLQKENIIDESGMPKERFSAEFPKEGPSILRIQQVVRGDSAAYFCASSPQVSNQPQHFGDGTRLSIL.

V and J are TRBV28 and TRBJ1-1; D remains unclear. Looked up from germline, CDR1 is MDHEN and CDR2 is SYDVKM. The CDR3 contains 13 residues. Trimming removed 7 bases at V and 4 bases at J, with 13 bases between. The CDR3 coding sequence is TGTGCCAGCACCCTGCTCAGTGGCACTGAAGCTTTCTTT. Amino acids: CASTLLSGTEAFF.

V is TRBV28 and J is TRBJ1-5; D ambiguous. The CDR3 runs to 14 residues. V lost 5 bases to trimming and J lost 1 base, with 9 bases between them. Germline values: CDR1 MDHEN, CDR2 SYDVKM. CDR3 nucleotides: TGTGCCAGCAGTGGTGGGCCGAGCAATCAGCCCCAGCATTTT. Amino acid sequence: CASSGGPSNQPQHF.

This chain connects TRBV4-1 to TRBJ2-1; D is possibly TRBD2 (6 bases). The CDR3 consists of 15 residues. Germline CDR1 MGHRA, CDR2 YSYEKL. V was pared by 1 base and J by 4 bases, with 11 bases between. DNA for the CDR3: TGCGCCAGCAGCCAAGTGCAGGGAGGATACAATGAGCAGTTCTTC. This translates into CASSQVQGGYNEQFF.

CDR3 amino acids: CASSPTPGQGYNEQFF. As DNA, the CDR3 is TGTGCCAGCAGCCCCACTCCGGGACAGGGCTACAATGAGCAGTTCTTC. The V call is TRBV3-1 (or the pseudogene TRBV3-2), the J call TRBJ2-1; 9 nucleotides agree with TRBD1. The ends lost 4 bases at V and 3 bases at J; junction bases unmatched: 7. Germline CDR1 reads LGHDT; CDR2 reads YNNKEL (reference sequence). This CDR3 is built from 16 residues.

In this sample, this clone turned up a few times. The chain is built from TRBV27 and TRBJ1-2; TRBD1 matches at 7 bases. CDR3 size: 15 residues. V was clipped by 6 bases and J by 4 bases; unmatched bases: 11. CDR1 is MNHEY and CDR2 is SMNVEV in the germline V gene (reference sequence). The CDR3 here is CASRIGTASGYGYTF. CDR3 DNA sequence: TGTGCCAGCAGGATAGGGACAGCCAGTGGCTATGGCTACACCTTC.

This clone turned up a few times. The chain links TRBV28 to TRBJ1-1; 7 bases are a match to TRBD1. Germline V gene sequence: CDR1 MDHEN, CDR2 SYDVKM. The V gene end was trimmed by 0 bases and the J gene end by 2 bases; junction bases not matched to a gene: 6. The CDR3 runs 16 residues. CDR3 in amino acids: CASSLWRQGPNTEAFF. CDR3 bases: TGTGCCAGCAGTTTATGGCGACAGGGCCCTAACACTGAAGCTTTCTTT.

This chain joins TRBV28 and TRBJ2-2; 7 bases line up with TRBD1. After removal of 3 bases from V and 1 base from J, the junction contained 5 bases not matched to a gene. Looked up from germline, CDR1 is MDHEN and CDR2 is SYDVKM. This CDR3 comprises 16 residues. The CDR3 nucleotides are TGTGCCAGCAGTTTGGTGGGACAGTTGAACACCGGGGAGCTGTTTTTT. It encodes CASSLVGQLNTGELFF.

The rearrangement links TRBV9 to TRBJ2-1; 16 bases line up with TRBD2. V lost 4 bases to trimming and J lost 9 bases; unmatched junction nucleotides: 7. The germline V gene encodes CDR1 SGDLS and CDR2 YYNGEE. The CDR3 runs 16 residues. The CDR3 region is CASSLEGLAGGGEQFF. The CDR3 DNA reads TGTGCCAGCAGCCTGGAGGGACTAGCGGGAGGGGGTGAGCAGTTCTTC.

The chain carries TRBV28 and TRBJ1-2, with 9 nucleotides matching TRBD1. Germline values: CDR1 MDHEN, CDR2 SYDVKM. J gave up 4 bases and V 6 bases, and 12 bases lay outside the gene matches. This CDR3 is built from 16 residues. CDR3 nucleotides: TGTGCCAGCAGACCGACCGGGACAGGGAGGGGCTATGGCTACACCTTC. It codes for CASRPTGTGRGYGYTF.

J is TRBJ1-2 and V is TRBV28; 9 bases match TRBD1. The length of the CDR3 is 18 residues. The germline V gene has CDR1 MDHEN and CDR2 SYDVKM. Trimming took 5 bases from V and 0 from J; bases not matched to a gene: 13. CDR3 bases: TGTGCCAGCAGTGGCTACCGGGACAGGGAAGATACTAACTATGGCTACACCTTC. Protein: CASSGYRDREDTNYGYTF.

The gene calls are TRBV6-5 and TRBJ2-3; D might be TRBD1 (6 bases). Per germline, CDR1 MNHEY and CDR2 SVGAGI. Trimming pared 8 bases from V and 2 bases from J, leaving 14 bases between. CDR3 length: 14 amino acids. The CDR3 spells CASLARGLTDTQYF. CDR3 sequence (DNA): TGTGCCAGCCTCGCCAGGGGCCTCACAGATACGCAGTATTTT.

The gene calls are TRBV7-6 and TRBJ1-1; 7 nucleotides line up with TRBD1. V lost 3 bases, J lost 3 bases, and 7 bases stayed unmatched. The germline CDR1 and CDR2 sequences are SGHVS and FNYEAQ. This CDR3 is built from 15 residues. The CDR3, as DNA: TGTGCCAGCAGCTTGAACGCAGGGGGGGACACTGAAGCTTTCTTT. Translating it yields CASSLNAGGDTEAFF.

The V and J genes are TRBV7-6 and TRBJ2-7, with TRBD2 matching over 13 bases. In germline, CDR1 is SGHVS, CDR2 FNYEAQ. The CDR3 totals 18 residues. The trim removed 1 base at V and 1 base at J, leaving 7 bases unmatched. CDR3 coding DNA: TGTGCCAGCAGCTTAGTCCCCGGACTAGCGGGAGTGTCCTACGAGCAGTACTTC. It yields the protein CASSLVPGLAGVSYEQYF.

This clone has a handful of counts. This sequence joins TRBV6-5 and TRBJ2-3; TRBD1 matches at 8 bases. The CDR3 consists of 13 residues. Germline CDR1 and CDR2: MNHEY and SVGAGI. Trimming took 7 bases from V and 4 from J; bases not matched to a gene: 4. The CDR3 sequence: CASKGQVADTQYF. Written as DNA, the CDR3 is TGTGCCAGCAAGGGACAGGTGGCAGATACGCAGTATTTT.

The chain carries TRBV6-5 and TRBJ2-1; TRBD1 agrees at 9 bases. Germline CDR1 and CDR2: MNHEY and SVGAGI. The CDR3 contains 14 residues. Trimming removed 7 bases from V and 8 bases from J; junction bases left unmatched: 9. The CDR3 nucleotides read TGTGCCAGCAAACGGGACAGGGTATCCTATGAGCAGTTCTTC. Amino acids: CASKRDRVSYEQFF.

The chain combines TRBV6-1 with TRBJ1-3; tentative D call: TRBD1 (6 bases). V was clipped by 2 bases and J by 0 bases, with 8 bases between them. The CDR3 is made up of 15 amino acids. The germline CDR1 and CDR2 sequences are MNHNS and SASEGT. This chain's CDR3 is CASSEWDISGNTIYF. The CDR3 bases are TGTGCCAGCAGTGAATGGGACATCTCTGGAAACACCATATATTTT.

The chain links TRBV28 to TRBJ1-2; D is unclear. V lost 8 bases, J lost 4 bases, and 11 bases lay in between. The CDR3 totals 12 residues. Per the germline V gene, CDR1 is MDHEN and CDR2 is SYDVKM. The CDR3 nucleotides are TGTGCCAGCTCCATTTCCGTCTATGGCTACACCTTC. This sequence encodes CASSISVYGYTF.

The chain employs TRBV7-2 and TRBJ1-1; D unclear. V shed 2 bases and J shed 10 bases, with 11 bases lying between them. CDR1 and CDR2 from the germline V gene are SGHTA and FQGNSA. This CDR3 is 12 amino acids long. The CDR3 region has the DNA TGTGCCAGCAGCTTACCCCGGAACCGAGCTTTCTTT. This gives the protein CASSLPRNRAFF.

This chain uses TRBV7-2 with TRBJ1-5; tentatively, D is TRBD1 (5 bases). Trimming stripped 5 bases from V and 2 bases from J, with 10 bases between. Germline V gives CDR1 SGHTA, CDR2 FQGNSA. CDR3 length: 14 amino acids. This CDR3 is CASSPRQRNQPQHF. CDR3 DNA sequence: TGTGCCAGCAGCCCTCGACAGCGCAATCAGCCCCAGCATTTT.

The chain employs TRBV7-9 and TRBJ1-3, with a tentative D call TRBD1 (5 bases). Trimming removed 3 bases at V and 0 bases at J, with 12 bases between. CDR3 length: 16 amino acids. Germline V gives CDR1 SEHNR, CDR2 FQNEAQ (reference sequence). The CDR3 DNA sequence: TGTGCCAGCAGCTTTCACAGGTTTAGCTCTGGAAACACCATATATTTT. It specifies CASSFHRFSSGNTIYF.

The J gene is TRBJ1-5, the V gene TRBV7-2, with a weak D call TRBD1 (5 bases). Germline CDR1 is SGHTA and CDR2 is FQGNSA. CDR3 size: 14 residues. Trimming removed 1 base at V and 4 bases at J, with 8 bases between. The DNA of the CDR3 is TGTGCCAGCAGCTTAGGCAGGGTAAATCAGCCCCAGCATTTT. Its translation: CASSLGRVNQPQHF. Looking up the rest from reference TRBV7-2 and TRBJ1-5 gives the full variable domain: GAGVSQSPSNKVTEKGKDVELRCDPISGHTALYWYRQSLGQGLEFLIYFQGNSAPDKSGLPSDRFSAERTGGSVSTLTIQRTQQEDSAVYLCASSLGRVNQPQHFGDGTRLSIL.

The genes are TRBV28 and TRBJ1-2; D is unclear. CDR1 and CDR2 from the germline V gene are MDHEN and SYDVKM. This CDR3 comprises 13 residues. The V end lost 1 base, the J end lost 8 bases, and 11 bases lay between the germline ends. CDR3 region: CASSLSAVKGYTF. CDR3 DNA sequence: TGTGCCAGCAGTTTATCGGCAGTAAAGGGCTACACCTTC.

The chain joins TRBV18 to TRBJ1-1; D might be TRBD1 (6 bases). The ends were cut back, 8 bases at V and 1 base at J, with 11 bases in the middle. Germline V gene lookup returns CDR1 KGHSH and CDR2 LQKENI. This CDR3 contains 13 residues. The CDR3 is CASTGQRNTEAFF. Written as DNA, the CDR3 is TGTGCCAGCACAGGACAGAGGAACACTGAAGCTTTCTTT.

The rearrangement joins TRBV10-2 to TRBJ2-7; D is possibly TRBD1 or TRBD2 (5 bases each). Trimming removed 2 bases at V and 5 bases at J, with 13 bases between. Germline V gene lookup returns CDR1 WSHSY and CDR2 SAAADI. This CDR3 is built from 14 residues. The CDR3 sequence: CASSEGPGLDEQYF. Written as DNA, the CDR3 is TGCGCCAGCAGTGAGGGCCCGGGGCTGGACGAGCAGTACTTC.

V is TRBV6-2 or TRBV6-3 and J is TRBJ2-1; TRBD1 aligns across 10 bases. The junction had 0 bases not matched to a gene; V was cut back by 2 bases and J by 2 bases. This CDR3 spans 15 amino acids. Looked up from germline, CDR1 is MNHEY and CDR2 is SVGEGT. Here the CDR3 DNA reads TGTGCCAGCAGTTACGGGACAGGGGCCTACAATGAGCAGTTCTTC. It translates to CASSYGTGAYNEQFF.

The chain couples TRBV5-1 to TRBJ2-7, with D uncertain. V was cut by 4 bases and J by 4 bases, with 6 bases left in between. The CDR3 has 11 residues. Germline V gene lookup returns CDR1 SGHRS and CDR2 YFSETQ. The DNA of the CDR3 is TGCGCCAGCAGCGGGGAATACGAGCAGTACTTC. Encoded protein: CASSGEYEQYF.